Detailed here is one TCR beta chain. Grouping used clinical history reported by participants in a survey and questionnaire. The CDR3 is 16 amino acids. The germline CDR1 and CDR2 sequences are SEHNR and FQNEAQ (reference sequence). Trimming at V came to 3 bases and at J to 5 bases, leaving 4 bases not matched to a gene. The data are from a study of blood T cell repertoires in COVID-19. Sequencing used immunoSEQ multiplex PCR; TCRdb keeps in-frame clones, though not all of them. The table lists fewer than 350,000 clones, around 91% of them singletons. Sequencing input: PBMCs or T cells enriched from blood (not recorded which). This chain links TRBV7-9 with TRBJ2-2; 12 bases line up with TRBD2. The TCR comes from a woman in her thirties or forties who had recovered from COVID-19. The CDR3 here is CASSFGLAGYTGELFF. For the CDR3, the DNA is TGTGCCAGCAGCTTCGGACTAGCGGGATATACCGGGGAGCTGTTTTTT.